The TCR beta chain described here comes from a study of PD-L1 blockade in urothelial cancer. Study-wide context: Peripheral blood specimens exhibited a median yield of approximately 150,000 T cells.

A remark on this clone: No antigen is known for it.

Every PCR was spiked with synthetic TCR analog templates. Only in-frame clones appear in the TCRdb table, and some are missing; sequencing was by immunoSEQ multiplex PCR. The sample yields some 80,000 clones, around four fifths seen once. Study conclusions and caveats: Below-median TCR clonality that was measured in pretreatment blood predicted better survival.

The ends were cut back, 5 bases at V and 2 bases at J, with 16 bases in the middle. The CDR3 spans 16 residues. From germline, CDR1 is MNHNY and CDR2 SVGAGI (reference sequence). Time point indicated: pretreatment peripheral blood. Patients' urothelial carcinoma was locally advanced or metastatic. Sequencing was performed on PBMCs, taken around atezolizumab (anti-PD-L1) treatment. The rearrangement joins TRBV6-6 to TRBJ1-5; possible D gene TRBD1, 6 bases. The clonotype originates from a man in his forties with urothelial cancer. The chain's CDR3 is CASSPRGAVGNQPQHF. In nucleotides, the CDR3 is TGTGCCAGCAGTCCCAGGGGAGCCGTTGGCAATCAGCCCCAGCATTTT.